The rows below give T cell receptor beta chains drawn from one sample of a study of cytotoxic CD8 clonotypes in ibrutinib-treated CLL. Clones were read by immunoSEQ multiplex PCR, and TCRdb kept only the in-frame ones, dropping some. Among 160,000 or so clones listed, approximately 91% were seen once. The specimen was PBMCs, collected at disease progression, from a patient treated with ibrutinib. These TCRs come from a human donor with chronic lymphocytic leukemia. Each CDR3 is given with its conserved first and last residue. D genes are given only for firm matches. Clone size is given for some rows only: seen once, a few or many times, or a class if the clone is expanded.

clone_size	v_call	j_call	d_call	cdr3_aa	cdr3_nt
.	TRBV27	TRBJ1-4	.	CASSLSRLNEKLFF	TGTGCCAGCAGTTTGTCCAGGCTTAATGAAAAACTGTTTTTT
.	TRBV10-3	TRBJ2-1	TRBD2	CAISDPGLASGNEQFF	TGTGCCATCAGTGACCCGGGACTAGCTAGCGGGAATGAGCAGTTCTTC
once	TRBV6-1	TRBJ2-7	.	CASSALKPGYEQYF	TGTGCCAGCAGTGCTTTGAAACCAGGTTACGAGCAGTACTTC
.	TRBV27	TRBJ1-2	.	CASRAGNYGYTF	TGTGCCAGCAGGGCAGGGAACTATGGCTACACCTTC
.	TRBV5-1	TRBJ2-2	.	CASSLRAGNTGELFF	TGCGCCAGCAGCTTGAGGGCGGGGAACACCGGGGAGCTGTTTTTT
.	TRBV30	TRBJ1-2	.	CAWSVQLFGYTF	TGTGCCTGGAGTGTACAGTTATTCGGCTACACCTTC
.	TRBV9	TRBJ2-1	TRBD2	CASSRGGTSHEQFF	TGTGCCAGCAGCCGCGGGGGAACCTCCCATGAGCAGTTCTTC
.	TRBV4-3	TRBJ2-1	TRBD2	CASSHTGLAYNEQFF	TGCGCCAGCAGCCACACGGGACTAGCCTACAATGAGCAGTTCTTC
.	TRBV7-8	TRBJ2-7	.	CASSAGQSYEQYF	TGTGCCAGCAGCGCCGGACAGTCCTACGAGCAGTACTTC
.	TRBV5-1	TRBJ1-1	TRBD1	CASSSLTGGATEAFF	TGCGCCAGCAGCAGCCTAACAGGGGGCGCGACTGAAGCTTTCTTT
.	TRBV6-1	TRBJ2-1	.	CASSEPYGPINEQFF	TGTGCCAGCAGTGAACCCTACGGACCGATCAATGAGCAGTTCTTC
.	TRBV9	TRBJ1-4	.	CASSPRGEKLFF	TGTGCCAGCAGTCCAAGGGGGGAAAAACTGTTTTTT
.	TRBV5-5	TRBJ1-4	.	CASSLLGTGAEKLFF	TGTGCCAGCAGCTTACTCGGGACGGGGGCCGAAAAACTGTTTTTT
.	TRBV9	TRBJ1-4	.	CASSGGAGEKLFF	TGTGCCAGCAGCGGTGGGGCAGGTGAAAAACTGTTTTTT
.	TRBV28	TRBJ1-4	.	CASTGEKLFF	TGTGCCAGCACCGGTGAAAAACTGTTTTTT
.	TRBV30	TRBJ1-4	.	CAWSVNQGIGEKLFF	TGTGCCTGGAGTGTTAATCAGGGGATTGGTGAAAAACTGTTTTTT
.	TRBV7-2	TRBJ1-5	.	CASSLEGAVGNQPQHF	TGTGCCAGCAGCTTAGAAGGGGCGGTGGGCAATCAGCCCCAGCATTTT
.	TRBV4-1	TRBJ1-1	.	CASSQESGIGEAFF	TGCGCCAGCAGCCAAGAGTCGGGGATAGGGGAAGCTTTCTTT
.	TRBV12-5	TRBJ2-1	.	CASGIQKVPYNEQFF	TGTGCTAGTGGTATACAGAAAGTCCCCTACAATGAGCAGTTCTTC
.	TRBV19	TRBJ1-3	.	CASSTGYSGNTIYF	TGTGCCAGTAGTACAGGTTACTCTGGAAACACCATATATTTT
.	TRBV5-1	TRBJ2-3	.	CASSLGPYRETDTQYF	TGCGCCAGCAGCTTGGGCCCGTACAGGGAAACAGATACGCAGTATTTT
.	TRBV10-1	TRBJ2-7	TRBD2	CASSASGGTYEQYF	TGCGCCAGCAGCGCTAGCGGGGGCACCTACGAGCAGTACTTC
.	TRBV15	TRBJ1-5	.	CATSRDHSWTALSNQPQHF	TGTGCCACCAGCAGAGATCATTCATGGACCGCGTTAAGCAATCAGCCCCAGCATTTT
.	TRBV9	TRBJ1-6	.	CASSVADDSPLHF	TGTGCCAGCAGCGTAGCTGACGATTCACCCCTCCACTTT
.	TRBV20-1	TRBJ2-1	.	CSAGTGEQFF	TGCAGTGCTGGAACAGGTGAGCAGTTCTTC
.	TRBV6-6	TRBJ1-4	TRBD1	CASWGQRNEKLFF	TGTGCCAGCTGGGGACAGCGTAATGAAAAACTGTTTTTT
.	TRBV9	TRBJ2-7	.	CASTPGSRGLYEQYF	TGTGCCAGTACCCCCGGGAGCCGGGGCCTCTACGAGCAGTACTTC
.	TRBV11-3	TRBJ2-2	TRBD1	CASSKFRGQGTGELFF	TGTGCCAGCAGTAAATTTCGGGGACAGGGAACCGGGGAGCTGTTTTTT
.	TRBV6-5	TRBJ1-1	.	CASSYRARTGTEAFF	TGTGCCAGCAGTTACCGGGCGAGGACGGGAACTGAAGCTTTCTTT
.	TRBV9	TRBJ1-1	.	CASSVYTRELDTEAFF	TGTGCCAGCAGCGTATATACCAGGGAGTTAGATACTGAAGCTTTCTTT
.	TRBV29-1	TRBJ2-7	.	CSVEVVSSYEQYF	TGCAGCGTTGAAGTGGTGAGTTCCTACGAGCAGTACTTC
.	TRBV11-2	TRBJ2-7	.	CASSLDPLPNGEQYF	TGTGCCAGCAGCTTAGATCCTTTACCGAACGGCGAGCAGTACTTC
.	TRBV4-2	TRBJ2-5	TRBD2	CASSLTSGSVETQYF	TGTGCCAGCAGTCTGACTAGCGGGAGTGTGGAGACCCAGTACTTC
.	TRBV5-1	TRBJ2-3	TRBD2	CASSSGLAGLRFPDTQYF	TGCGCCAGCAGCTCCGGACTAGCGGGCCTCCGATTCCCAGATACGCAGTATTTT
many	TRBV5-8	TRBJ2-2	TRBD1	CASSTGQQNTGELFF	TGTGCCAGCAGCACGGGACAGCAGAACACCGGGGAGCTGTTTTTT
.	TRBV7-3	TRBJ2-7	TRBD1	CASSRQGTYEQYF	TGTGCCAGCAGCCGACAGGGGACCTACGAGCAGTACTTC
.	TRBV6-6	TRBJ1-1	.	CASSSRALNTEAFF	TGTGCCAGCAGTTCCAGGGCCCTGAACACTGAAGCTTTCTTT
.	TRBV9	TRBJ1-1	.	CASSVDVYVNTEAFF	TGTGCCAGCAGCGTAGACGTGTACGTGAACACTGAAGCTTTCTTT
.	TRBV10-1	TRBJ2-1	.	CASSERNEQFF	TGCGCCAGCAGTGAGCGAAATGAGCAGTTCTTC
.	TRBV10-3	TRBJ2-1	TRBD2	CAISDHGTSGDDEQFF	TGTGCCATCAGTGACCACGGGACTAGCGGGGACGATGAGCAGTTCTTC
.	TRBV2	TRBJ2-1	TRBD2	CASREASGRQEQFF	TGTGCCAGCAGGGAGGCTAGCGGGAGGCAAGAGCAGTTCTTC
.	TRBV28	TRBJ2-2	.	CASSSLEAALGTGELFF	TGTGCCAGCAGTTCGCTGGAGGCAGCTCTGGGGACCGGGGAGCTGTTTTTT
once	TRBV5-1	TRBJ2-1	.	CASSLVKGSSYNEQFF	TGCGCCAGCAGCTTGGTTAAGGGTAGCTCCTACAATGAGCAGTTCTTC
.	TRBV4-3	TRBJ1-4	.	CASSLKFRNIGTNEKLFF	TGCGCCAGCAGCCTCAAGTTTCGAAACATTGGGACTAATGAAAAACTGTTTTTT
.	TRBV2	TRBJ2-2	TRBD1	CASRDRAYTGELFF	TGTGCCAGCAGAGACAGGGCCTACACCGGGGAGCTGTTTTTT
.	TRBV29-1	TRBJ2-2	.	CSAPVTQSGANTGELFF	TGCAGCGCCCCGGTCACCCAAAGCGGCGCGAACACCGGGGAGCTGTTTTTT
.	TRBV5-4	TRBJ1-1	.	CASSLDGVGATEAFF	TGTGCCAGCAGCTTGGATGGGGTTGGGGCCACTGAAGCTTTCTTT
.	TRBV28	TRBJ1-2	.	CASSLARDYYGYTF	TGTGCCAGCAGTTTAGCCAGGGACTACTATGGCTACACCTTC
.	TRBV19	TRBJ2-7	TRBD2	CASSVVVLLAGAYEQYF	TGTGCCAGTAGTGTTGTAGTATTGCTAGCGGGGGCCTACGAGCAGTACTTC